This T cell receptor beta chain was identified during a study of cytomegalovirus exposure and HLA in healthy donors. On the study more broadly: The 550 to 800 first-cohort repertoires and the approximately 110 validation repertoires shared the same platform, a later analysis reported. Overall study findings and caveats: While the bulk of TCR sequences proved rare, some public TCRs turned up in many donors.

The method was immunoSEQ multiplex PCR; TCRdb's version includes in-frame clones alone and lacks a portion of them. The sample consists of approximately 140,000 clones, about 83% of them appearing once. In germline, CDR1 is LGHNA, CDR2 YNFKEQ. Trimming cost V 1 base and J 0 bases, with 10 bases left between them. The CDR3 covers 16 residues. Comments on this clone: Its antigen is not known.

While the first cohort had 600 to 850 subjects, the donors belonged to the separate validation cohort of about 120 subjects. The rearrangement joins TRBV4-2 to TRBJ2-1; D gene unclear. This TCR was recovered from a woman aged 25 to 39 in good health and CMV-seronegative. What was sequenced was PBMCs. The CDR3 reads CASSQGFLSSYNEQFF. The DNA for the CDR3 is TGTGCCAGCAGCCAAGGGTTTTTGAGCTCCTACAATGAGCAGTTCTTC.